This TCR beta chain was captured in a study of T cells after yellow fever vaccination. Overall study context: For low cell numbers, libraries were made with SMART-Seq v4 Ultra Low Input. Overall study results and limits: A minor fraction of clonotypes spanned both CD4 and CD8 compartments. Boosting was followed by the reappearance of most primary-vaccination clones (about 96% CD4, around 86% CD8).

By 5'RACE template switching, TCR cDNA was produced, with a universal primer site and UMIs added in the process. MiXCR, run by TCRdb on the 5' RACE reads, gives a single entry per CDR3 protein. The sample lists 250,000 to 300,000 distinct CDR3 sequences, around 5.3% occurring once. This clonotype was detected only a few times. Its antigen is not known. Trimming left V 2 bases short and J 5 bases short, with 10 bases between. This CDR3 is 14 amino acids long. The germline gives CDR1 KGHSH, CDR2 LQKENI. The clonotype comes from a young man who received the YFV17D yellow fever vaccine. This material consisted of CD4+ T cells sorted from PBMCs, taken on the day of the yellow fever booster vaccination. This rearrangement joins TRBV18 to TRBJ1-5; no reliable D call. The CDR3 nucleotides read TGTGCCAGCTCACCATCAGGAGAGGATCAGCCCCAGCATTTT. It yields the protein CASSPSGEDQPQHF.